This note documents a single T cell receptor beta chain sequence. Its antigen is unknown. The conserved closing phenylalanine or tryptophan is absent in this CDR3, likely reflecting a read error. The data were taken from a study of blood T cells in healthy people across ages. General observations from the study: Per million T cells, the diversity of TCR beta decreased roughly linearly as age advanced. Total diversity from one million sequenced T cells was likely underestimated.

Together with a sample-barcoded 5' primer, a J-beta primer mix was included in a second PCR lasting about 7 to 12 cycles. TCRdb used MiXCR to reprocess the 5' RACE reads, holding one entry per CDR3 protein. The sample consists of about 630,000 distinct CDR3 sequences, roughly 21% of them appearing once. The CDR3 contains 14 residues. Trimming cost V 0 bases and J 4 bases, with 8 bases left between them. A minimum of 7 million PBMCs was isolated per sample. Each sample provided at least 5 micrograms of extracted total RNA. Sequenced material: blood. The V and J genes are TRBV12-3 or TRBV12-4 and TRBJ2-3; D is unclear. The sequence was obtained from a man in his 70s in good health. Here the CDR3 DNA reads TGTGCCAGCAGTTTAGCGTGGGCCGCAGATACGCAGTATCTT. It translates to CASSLAWAADTQYL.